Presented here are 14 T cell receptor beta chains from one specimen sequenced in a study of blood T cells in healthy people across ages. A J-beta primer mix and a sample-barcoded 5' primer were used in a second PCR of roughly 7 to 12 cycles. In TCRdb, the 5' RACE reads were re-called with MiXCR into one record per CDR3 protein. This sample has roughly 500,000 distinct CDR3 sequences; 25% to 30% occur once, and the top ten carry 18%. The sample was blood. The receptor set was obtained from a woman aged 70-85 years in good health.

This clonotype was counted a few times. This rearrangement joins TRBV7-2 to TRBJ1-4; D is ambiguous. Germline CDR1 reads SGHTA; CDR2 reads FQGNSA. Trimming stripped 3 bases from V and 8 bases from J, with 13 bases between. The length of the CDR3 is 14 residues. CDR3 nucleotide sequence: TGTGCCAGCAGCTTTTCCTCGGCCGAAGAAAAACTGTTTTTT. It translates to CASSFSSAEEKLFF.

This clonotype was picked up a small number of times. The chain uses TRBV20-1 and TRBJ1-6; a possible D gene is TRBD1 (5 bases). Trimming shortened V by 2 bases and J by 7 bases, and 21 bases separated the two germline ends. The germline V gene encodes CDR1 DFQATT and CDR2 SNEGSKA (reference sequence). This CDR3 comprises 17 residues. The CDR3 bases are TGCAGTGCTAGACGGATGCTGGGAGACAGAAAAAATTCACCCCTCCACTTT. Translated, it gives CSARRMLGDRKNSPLHF.

This chain joins TRBV6-6 and TRBJ1-2, with D possibly matching TRBD1 (6 bases). From germline, CDR1 is MNHNY and CDR2 SVGAGI (reference sequence). V lost 7 bases and J 8 bases, leaving 14 bases between the germline ends. The CDR3 covers 12 residues. The CDR3 here is CASIQGSGGYTF. The CDR3 coding sequence is TGTGCCAGCATCCAGGGGTCGGGCGGCTACACCTTC.

This clonotype was counted a few times. V gene TRBV7-8 combines with J gene TRBJ1-6; D might be TRBD1 (6 bases). The CDR3 has 14 amino acids. CDR1 and CDR2 from the germline V gene are SGHVS and FQNEAQ. Between the trimmed V and J ends, which lost 1 base and 8 bases, there was a span of 9 bases. As DNA, the CDR3 is TGTGCCAGCAGCTTAGGGCAGGGGTATTCACCCCTCCACTTT. Its translation: CASSLGQGYSPLHF.

As concerns this clonotype: Just one base apart from a much larger clone, this may be a read error. J is TRBJ1-1 and V is TRBV29-1, with no clear D. Germline V lookup: CDR1 SQVTM, CDR2 ANQGSEA. The ends were cut back, 4 bases at V and 4 bases at J, with 10 bases in the middle. CDR3 length: 12 amino acids. The CDR3 is CSVGAVSTEAFF. CDR3 sequence (DNA): TGCAGCGTTGGTGCGGTGAGCACTGAAGCTTTCTTT.

This clonotype occurred a few times. The rearrangement links TRBV6-5 to TRBJ1-4; D uncertain. The CDR3 loop spans 13 amino acids. CDR1 and CDR2 from the germline V gene are MNHEY and SVGAGI. Trimming removed 0 bases at V and 8 bases at J, with 7 bases between. For the CDR3, the DNA is TGTGCCAGCAGTTACTCGTCGAGGGAAAAACTGTTTTTT. Protein sequence: CASSYSSREKLFF.

The chain combines TRBV5-1 with TRBJ2-5; unclear D gene. Germline-derived CDR1 and CDR2 are SGHRS and YFSETQ. V was pared by 0 bases and J by 4 bases, with 16 bases between. The length of the CDR3 is 16 residues. The CDR3 coding sequence is TGCGCCAGCAGCTTGGACCCTCACAGCCTCAGAGAGACCCAGTACTTC. Translated, it gives CASSLDPHSLRETQYF.

The CDR3 coding sequence is TGTGCCAGCAGCGGACAGGGTTGGGGTGGCTACACCTTC. Translating it yields CASSGQGWGGYTF. The V and J genes are TRBV3-1 and TRBJ1-2, with 8 bases identical to TRBD1. CDR3 length: 13 residues. Germline V gene data show CDR1 as LGHDT and CDR2 as YNNKEL (reference sequence). V dropped 5 bases and J dropped 7; count of bases not matched to a gene: 6.

This clonotype appeared a few times. The V gene is TRBV7-2, the J gene TRBJ2-7; D may be TRBD1 (6 bases). V was trimmed by 5 bases and J by 7 bases, leaving 21 bases between them. Per the germline V gene, CDR1 is SGHTA and CDR2 is FQGNSA. The CDR3 consists of 15 residues. CDR3 sequence reads: CASSPTRQAPREQYF. The CDR3 DNA sequence: TGTGCCAGCAGCCCAACCCGACAGGCTCCTAGAGAGCAGTACTTC. The full variable domain, in which reference TRBV7-2 and TRBJ2-7 provide the parts outside the CDR3, is GAGVSQSPSNKVTEKGKDVELRCDPISGHTALYWYRQSLGQGLEFLIYFQGNSAPDKSGLPSDRFSAERTGGSVSTLTIQRTQQEDSAVYLCASSPTRQAPREQYFGPGTRLTVT.

The rearrangement uses TRBV20-1 and TRBJ1-2; D remains unclear. V lost 5 bases to trimming and J lost 3 bases, with 13 bases between them. CDR3 size: 13 residues. Germline CDR1 and CDR2: DFQATT and SNEGSKA (reference sequence). The CDR3 loop reads CSADLAGYYGYTF. The CDR3, as DNA: TGCAGTGCTGATCTCGCGGGATACTATGGCTACACCTTC.

The chain joins TRBV7-2 to TRBJ2-5; TRBD1 matches 7 bases. The CDR3 runs to 14 residues. Germline-derived CDR1 and CDR2 are SGHTA and FQGNSA. V shed 1 base and J 6 bases; nucleotides not matched to a gene: 5. This CDR3 reads CASSLVPGGKTQYF. The CDR3, as DNA: TGTGCCAGCAGCTTAGTCCCAGGGGGAAAGACCCAGTACTTC.

This clonotype has just a few counts. The rearrangement joins TRBV18 to TRBJ2-1; 7 positions match TRBD1. After removal of 3 bases from V and 4 bases from J, the junction contained 9 bases not matched to a gene. CDR1 is KGHSH and CDR2 is LQKENI in the germline V gene. The CDR3 totals 16 residues. As DNA, the CDR3 is TGTGCCAGCTCACCGAGAACAGGGGTAGCGTACAATGAGCAGTTCTTC. Its protein is CASSPRTGVAYNEQFF.

The V call is TRBV7-3, the J call TRBJ2-5; TRBD2 agrees at 7 bases. The CDR3 length is 15 residues. With V trimmed by 0 bases and J by 4 bases, 5 bases remained unmatched. Germline CDR1 SGHTA, CDR2 FQGTGA. CDR3: CASSLTAGAPETQYF. The CDR3 nucleotides read TGTGCCAGCAGCTTAACGGCGGGAGCCCCAGAGACCCAGTACTTC.

The chain couples TRBV7-7 to TRBJ2-5, with D unresolved. Looked up from germline, CDR1 is SSHAT and CDR2 is FNYEAQ (reference sequence). Trimming removed 5 bases at V and 4 bases at J, with 14 bases between. The CDR3 is 14 amino acids. In nucleotides, the CDR3 is TGTGCCAGCAGCCGAAATCCCGGCGGAGAGACCCAGTACTTC. Translation gives CASSRNPGGETQYF.